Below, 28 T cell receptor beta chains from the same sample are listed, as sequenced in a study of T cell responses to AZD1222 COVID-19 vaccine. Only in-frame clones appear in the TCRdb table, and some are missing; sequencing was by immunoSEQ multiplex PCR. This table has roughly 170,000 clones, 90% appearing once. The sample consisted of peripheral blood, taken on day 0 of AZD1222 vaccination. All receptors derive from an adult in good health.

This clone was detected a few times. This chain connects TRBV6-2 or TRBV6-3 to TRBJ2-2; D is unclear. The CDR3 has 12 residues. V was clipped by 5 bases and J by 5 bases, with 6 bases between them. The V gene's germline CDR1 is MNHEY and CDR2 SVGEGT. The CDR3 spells CASSRATGELFF. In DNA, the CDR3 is TGTGCCAGCAGTCGGGCTACCGGGGAGCTGTTTTTT.

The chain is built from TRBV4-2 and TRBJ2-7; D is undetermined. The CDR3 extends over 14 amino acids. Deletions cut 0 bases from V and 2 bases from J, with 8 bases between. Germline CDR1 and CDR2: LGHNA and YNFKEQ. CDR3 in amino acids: CASSQDWQTYEQYF. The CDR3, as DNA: TGTGCCAGCAGCCAAGATTGGCAGACCTACGAGCAGTACTTC.

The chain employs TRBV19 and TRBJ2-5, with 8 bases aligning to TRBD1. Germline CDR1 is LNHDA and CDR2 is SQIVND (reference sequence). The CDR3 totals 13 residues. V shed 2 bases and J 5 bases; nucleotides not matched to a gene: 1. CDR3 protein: CASSISGGETQYF. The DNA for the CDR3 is TGTGCCAGTAGTATATCAGGGGGCGAGACCCAGTACTTC.

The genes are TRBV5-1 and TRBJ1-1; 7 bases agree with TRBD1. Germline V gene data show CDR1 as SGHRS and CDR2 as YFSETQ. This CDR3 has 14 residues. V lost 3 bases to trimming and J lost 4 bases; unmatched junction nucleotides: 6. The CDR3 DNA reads TGCGCCAGCAGCTACAGGGGTCTGGGCACTGAAGCTTTCTTT. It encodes CASSYRGLGTEAFF. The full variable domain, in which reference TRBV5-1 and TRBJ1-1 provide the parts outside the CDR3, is KAGVTQTPRYLIKTRGQQVTLSCSPISGHRSVSWYQQTPGQGLQFLFEYFSETQRNKGNFPGRFSGRQFSNSRSEMNVSTLELGDSALYLCASSYRGLGTEAFFGQGTRLTVV.

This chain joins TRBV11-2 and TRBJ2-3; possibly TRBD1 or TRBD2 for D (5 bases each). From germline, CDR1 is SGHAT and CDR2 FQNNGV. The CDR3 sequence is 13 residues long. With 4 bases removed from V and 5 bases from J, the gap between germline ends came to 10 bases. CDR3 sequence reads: CASSSGARDTQYF. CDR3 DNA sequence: TGTGCCAGCAGCTCCGGGGCCCGAGATACGCAGTATTTT.

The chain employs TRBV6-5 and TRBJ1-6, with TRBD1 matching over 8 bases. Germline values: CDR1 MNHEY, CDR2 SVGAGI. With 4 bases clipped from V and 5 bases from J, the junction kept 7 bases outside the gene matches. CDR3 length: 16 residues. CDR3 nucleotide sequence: TGTGCCAGCAGTTCCCAGGGGGCGCACAATAATTCACCCCTCCACTTT. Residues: CASSSQGAHNNSPLHF.

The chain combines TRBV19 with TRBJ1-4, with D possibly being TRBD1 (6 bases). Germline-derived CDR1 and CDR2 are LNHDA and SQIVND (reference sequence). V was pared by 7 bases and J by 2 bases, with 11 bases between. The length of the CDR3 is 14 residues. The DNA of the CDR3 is TGTGCCAGTACCCCTCAGGGGACTAATGAAAAACTGTTTTTT. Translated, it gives CASTPQGTNEKLFF.

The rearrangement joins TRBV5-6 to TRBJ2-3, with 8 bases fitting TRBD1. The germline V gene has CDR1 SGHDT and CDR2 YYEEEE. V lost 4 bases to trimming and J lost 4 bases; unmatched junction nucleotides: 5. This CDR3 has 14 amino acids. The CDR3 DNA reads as TGTGCCAGCAGCATATGGACAGGGTCAGATACGCAGTATTTT. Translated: CASSIWTGSDTQYF.

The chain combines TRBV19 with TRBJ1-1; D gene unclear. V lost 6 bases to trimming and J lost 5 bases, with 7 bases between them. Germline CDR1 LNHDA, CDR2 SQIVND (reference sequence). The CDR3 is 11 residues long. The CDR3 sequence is CASRMGTEAFF. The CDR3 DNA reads TGTGCCAGTAGGATGGGTACTGAAGCTTTCTTT.

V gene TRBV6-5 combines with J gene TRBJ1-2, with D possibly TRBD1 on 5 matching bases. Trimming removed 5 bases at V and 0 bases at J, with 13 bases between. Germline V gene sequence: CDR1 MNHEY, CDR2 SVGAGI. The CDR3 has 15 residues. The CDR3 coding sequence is TGTGCCAGCAGTCTACAGGAATCACCTAACTATGGCTACACCTTC. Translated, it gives CASSLQESPNYGYTF.

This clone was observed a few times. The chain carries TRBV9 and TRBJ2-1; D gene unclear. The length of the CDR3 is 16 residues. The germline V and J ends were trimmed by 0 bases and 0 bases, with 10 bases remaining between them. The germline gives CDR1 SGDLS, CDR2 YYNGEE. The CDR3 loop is CASSVGSTSSYNEQFF. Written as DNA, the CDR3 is TGTGCCAGCAGCGTAGGTTCCACGAGCTCCTACAATGAGCAGTTCTTC.

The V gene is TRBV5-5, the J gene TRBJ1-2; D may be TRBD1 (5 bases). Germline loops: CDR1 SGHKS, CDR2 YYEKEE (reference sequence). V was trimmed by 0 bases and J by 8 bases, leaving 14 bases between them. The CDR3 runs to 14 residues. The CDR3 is CASSLEGAAKGYTF. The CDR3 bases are TGTGCCAGCAGCTTGGAAGGGGCCGCCAAGGGCTACACCTTC.

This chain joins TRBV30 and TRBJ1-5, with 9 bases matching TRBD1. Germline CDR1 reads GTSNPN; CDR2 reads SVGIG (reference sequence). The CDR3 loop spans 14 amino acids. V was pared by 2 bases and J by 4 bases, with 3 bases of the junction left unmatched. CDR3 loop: CAWSLDRGNQPQHF. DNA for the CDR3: TGTGCCTGGAGTCTAGACAGGGGGAATCAGCCCCAGCATTTT.

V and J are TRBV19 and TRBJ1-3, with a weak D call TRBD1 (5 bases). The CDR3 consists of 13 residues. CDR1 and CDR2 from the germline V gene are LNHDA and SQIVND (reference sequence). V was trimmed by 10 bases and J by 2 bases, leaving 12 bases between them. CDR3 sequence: CATALTAGNTIYF. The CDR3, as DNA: TGTGCCACCGCCTTGACAGCTGGAAACACCATATATTTT.

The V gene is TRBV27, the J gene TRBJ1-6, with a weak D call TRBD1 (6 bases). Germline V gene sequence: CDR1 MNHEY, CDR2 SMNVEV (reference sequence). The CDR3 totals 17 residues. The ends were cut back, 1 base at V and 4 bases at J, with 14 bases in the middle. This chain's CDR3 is CASSLWGARGYNSPLHF. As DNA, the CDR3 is TGTGCCAGCAGTTTATGGGGGGCGCGGGGGTATAATTCACCCCTCCACTTT.

CDR3 residues: CASSIGSGGQETQYF. The CDR3 nucleotides are TGTGCCAGTAGTATAGGTAGCGGGGGCCAGGAGACCCAGTACTTC. The J gene is TRBJ2-5, the V gene TRBV19; 9 nucleotides match TRBD2. J gave up 5 bases and V 1 base, and 5 bases lay outside the gene matches. Germline CDR1 LNHDA, CDR2 SQIVND (reference sequence). The CDR3 runs to 15 residues. The entire variable domain, with the rest obtained from reference TRBV19 and TRBJ2-5, is as follows: DGGITQSPKYLFRKEGQNVTLSCEQNLNHDAMYWYRQDPGQGLRLIYYSQIVNDFQKGDIAEGYSVSREKKESFPLTVTSAQKNPTAFYLCASSIGSGGQETQYFGPGTRLLVL.

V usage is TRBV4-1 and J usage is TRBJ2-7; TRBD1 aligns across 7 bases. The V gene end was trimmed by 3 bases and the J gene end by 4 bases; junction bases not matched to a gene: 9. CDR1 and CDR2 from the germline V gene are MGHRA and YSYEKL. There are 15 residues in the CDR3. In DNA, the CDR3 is TGCGCCAGCAGCCAGAAACAGGGGACCAGGTACGAGCAGTACTTC. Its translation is CASSQKQGTRYEQYF.

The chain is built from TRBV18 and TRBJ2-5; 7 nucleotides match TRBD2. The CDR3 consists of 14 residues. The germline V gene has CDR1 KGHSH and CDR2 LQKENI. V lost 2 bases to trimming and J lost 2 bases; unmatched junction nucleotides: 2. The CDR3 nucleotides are TGTGCCAGCTCACCAGTGGGGGGGCAAGAGACCCAGTACTTC. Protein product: CASSPVGGQETQYF.

CDR3 residues: CASSGLRAGHYGYTF. The CDR3 bases are TGTGCCAGCAGTGGTCTAAGGGCCGGGCACTATGGCTACACCTTC. The V call is TRBV25-1, the J call TRBJ1-2, with D unresolved. Trimming pared 4 bases from V and 3 bases from J, leaving 15 bases between. This CDR3 has 15 residues. The V gene's germline CDR1 is MGHDK and CDR2 SYGVNS.

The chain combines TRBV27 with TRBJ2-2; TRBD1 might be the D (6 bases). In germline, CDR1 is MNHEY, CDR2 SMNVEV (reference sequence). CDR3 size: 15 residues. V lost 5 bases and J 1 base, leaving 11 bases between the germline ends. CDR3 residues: CASSARTVNTGELFF. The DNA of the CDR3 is TGTGCCAGCAGTGCGAGGACAGTGAACACCGGGGAGCTGTTTTTT.

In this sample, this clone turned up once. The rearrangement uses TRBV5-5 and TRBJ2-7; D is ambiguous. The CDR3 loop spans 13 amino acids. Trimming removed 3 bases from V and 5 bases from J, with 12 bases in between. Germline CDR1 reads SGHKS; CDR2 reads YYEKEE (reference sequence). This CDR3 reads CASSWGLGNEQYF. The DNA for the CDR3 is TGTGCCAGCAGCTGGGGTTTGGGGAACGAGCAGTACTTC.

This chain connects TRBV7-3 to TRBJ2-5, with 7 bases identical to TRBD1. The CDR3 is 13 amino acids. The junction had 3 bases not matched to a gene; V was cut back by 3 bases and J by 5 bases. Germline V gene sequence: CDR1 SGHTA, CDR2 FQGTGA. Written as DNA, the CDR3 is TGTGCCAGCAGCTTGACAGGGTTGGAGACCCAGTACTTC. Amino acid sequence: CASSLTGLETQYF.

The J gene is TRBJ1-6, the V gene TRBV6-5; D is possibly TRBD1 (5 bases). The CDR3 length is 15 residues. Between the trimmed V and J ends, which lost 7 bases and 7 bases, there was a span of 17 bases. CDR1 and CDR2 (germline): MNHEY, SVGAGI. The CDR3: CASTGNPTGNSPLHF. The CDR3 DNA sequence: TGTGCCAGCACAGGGAACCCAACGGGGAATTCACCCCTCCACTTT.

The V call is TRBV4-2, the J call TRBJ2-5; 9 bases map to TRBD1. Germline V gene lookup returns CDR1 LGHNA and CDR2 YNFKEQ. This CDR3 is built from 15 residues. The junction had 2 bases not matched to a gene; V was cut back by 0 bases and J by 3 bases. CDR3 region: CASSQETGGKETQYF. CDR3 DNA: TGTGCCAGCAGCCAAGAGACAGGGGGAAAAGAGACCCAGTACTTC.

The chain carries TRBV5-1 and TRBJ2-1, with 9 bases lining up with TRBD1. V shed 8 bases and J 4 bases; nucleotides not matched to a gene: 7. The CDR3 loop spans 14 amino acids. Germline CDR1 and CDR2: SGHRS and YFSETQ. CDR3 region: CASLPGTGYNEQFF. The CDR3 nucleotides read TGCGCCAGTTTACCCGGGACAGGGTACAATGAGCAGTTCTTC.

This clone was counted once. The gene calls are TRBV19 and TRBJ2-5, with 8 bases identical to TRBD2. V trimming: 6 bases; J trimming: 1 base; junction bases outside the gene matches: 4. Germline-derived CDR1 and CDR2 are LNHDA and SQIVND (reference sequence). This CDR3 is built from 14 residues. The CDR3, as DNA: TGTGCCAGTAGATCGGGGGGGATCCAAGAGACCCAGTACTTC. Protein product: CASRSGGIQETQYF.

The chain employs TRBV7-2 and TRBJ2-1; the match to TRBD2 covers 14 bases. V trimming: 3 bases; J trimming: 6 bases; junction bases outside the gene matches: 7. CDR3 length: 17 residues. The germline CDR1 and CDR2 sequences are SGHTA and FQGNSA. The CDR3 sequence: CASSFPTSGGARNEQFF. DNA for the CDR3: TGTGCCAGCAGCTTTCCGACTAGCGGGGGGGCCCGCAATGAGCAGTTCTTC.

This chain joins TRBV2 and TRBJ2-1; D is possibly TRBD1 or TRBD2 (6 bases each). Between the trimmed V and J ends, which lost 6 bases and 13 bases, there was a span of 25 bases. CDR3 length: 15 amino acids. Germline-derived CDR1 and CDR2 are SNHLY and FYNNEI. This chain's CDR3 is CASSPRGGTPGGQFF. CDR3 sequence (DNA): TGTGCCAGCAGCCCACGAGGGGGGACGCCAGGTGGCCAGTTCTTC.